A selection of T cell receptor beta chains follows, all from one sample in a study of tumor-infiltrating lymphocytes in localized non-small cell lung cancer. The protocol was immunoSEQ multiplex PCR, while the TCRdb copy is restricted to in-frame clones and leaves out a portion. This sample has about 17,000 clones, with 80% found just once. The sequencing input was uninvolved lung tissue not adjacent to the tumor. Every receptor here comes from a human donor with non-small cell lung cancer. Each CDR3 is given with its conserved first and last residue. The order of the fields is J gene, V gene, CDR3 protein.

TRBJ2-5	TRBV5-6	CASSFGAGTAQETQYF
TRBJ2-1	TRBV10-3	CAISEPLGNEQFF
TRBJ1-3	TRBV5-1	CASSPGGTHGNTIYF
TRBJ2-1	TRBV5-8	CASKREVVNEQFF
TRBJ1-1	TRBV28	CASRTRTRNTEAFF
TRBJ1-4	TRBV6-5	CASRQGNEKLFF
TRBJ2-1	TRBV6-4	CASSKQSSNEQFF
TRBJ1-3	TRBV6-1	CASSKGGLGGNTIYF
TRBJ2-1	TRBV5-1	CASKLAQGASDEQFF
TRBJ2-7	TRBV6-6	CASSSSGTGAVRQYF
TRBJ2-1	TRBV25-1	CASSESGTSQGREQFF
TRBJ2-1	TRBV30	CAWSGGRNEQFF
TRBJ2-7	TRBV5-5	CASSFSGFSYEQYF
TRBJ2-2	TRBV5-1	CASSGDSYTGELFF
TRBJ1-5	TRBV27	CASSPWGDEQPQHF
TRBJ2-7	TRBV6-6	CASSYSGRAYEQYF
TRBJ2-1	TRBV5-1	CASSPGTLYNEQFF
TRBJ2-1	TRBV5-6	CASSLPGLHLGNEQFF
TRBJ1-4	TRBV19	CASSISETNEKLFF
TRBJ2-3	TRBV9	CASSPRGLDYTDTQYF
TRBJ2-1	TRBV20-1	CSAAPLGEQFF
TRBJ1-1	TRBV28	CASSLENTEAFF
TRBJ2-1	TRBV20-1	CSADPGYEQFF
TRBJ1-4	TRBV6-1	CASLKDGAGYEKLFF
TRBJ1-2	TRBV5-1	CASSLDETYGYTF
TRBJ2-7	TRBV15	CATSEAGTDSYEQYF
TRBJ1-2	TRBV10-3	CAITNTGVDGGYTF